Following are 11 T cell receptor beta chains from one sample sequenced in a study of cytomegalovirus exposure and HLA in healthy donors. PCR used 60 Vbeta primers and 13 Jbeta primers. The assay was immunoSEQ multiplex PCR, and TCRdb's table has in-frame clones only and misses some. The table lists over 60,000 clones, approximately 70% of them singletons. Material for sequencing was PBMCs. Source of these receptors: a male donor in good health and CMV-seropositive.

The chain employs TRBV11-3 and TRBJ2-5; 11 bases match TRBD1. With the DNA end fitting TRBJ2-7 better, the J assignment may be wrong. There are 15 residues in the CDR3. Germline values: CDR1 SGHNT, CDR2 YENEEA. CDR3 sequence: CASRPGQGASYEQYF. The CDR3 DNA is TGTGCCAGCAGACCTGGACAGGGGGCGTCCTACGAGCAGTACTTC.

The CDR3 region has the DNA TGTGCCAGCAGTCTCCAGACGGGGAACACTGAAGCTTTCTTT. Protein sequence: CASSLQTGNTEAFF. The chain carries TRBV27 and TRBJ1-1; D unresolved. Germline V gene sequence: CDR1 MNHEY, CDR2 SMNVEV (reference sequence). V was trimmed by 5 bases and J by 1 base, leaving 11 bases between them. The CDR3 has 14 residues.

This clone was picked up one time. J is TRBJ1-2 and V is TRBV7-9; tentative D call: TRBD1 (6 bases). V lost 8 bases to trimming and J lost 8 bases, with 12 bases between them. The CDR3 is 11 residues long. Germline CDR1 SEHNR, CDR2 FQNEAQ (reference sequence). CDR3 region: CASSDRIGYTF. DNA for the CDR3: TGTGCCAGCTCCGACAGGATAGGCTACACCTTC.

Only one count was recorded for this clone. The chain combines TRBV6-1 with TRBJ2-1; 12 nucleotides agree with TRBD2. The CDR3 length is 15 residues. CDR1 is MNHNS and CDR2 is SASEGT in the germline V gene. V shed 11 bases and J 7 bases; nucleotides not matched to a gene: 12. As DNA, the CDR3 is TGTGCCGCAACCCCGGGACTAGCGGGCGGAAATGAGCAGTTCTTC. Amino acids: CAATPGLAGGNEQFF.

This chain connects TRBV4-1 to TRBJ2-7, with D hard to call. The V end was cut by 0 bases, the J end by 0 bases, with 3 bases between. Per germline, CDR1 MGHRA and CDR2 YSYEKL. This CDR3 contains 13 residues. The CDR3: CASSQDNSYEQYF. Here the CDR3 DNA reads TGCGCCAGCAGCCAAGATAACTCCTACGAGCAGTACTTC.

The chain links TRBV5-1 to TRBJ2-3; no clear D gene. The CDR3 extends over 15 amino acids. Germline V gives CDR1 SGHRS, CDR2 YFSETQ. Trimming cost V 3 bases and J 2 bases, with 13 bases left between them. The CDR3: CASSSTSPYTDTQYF. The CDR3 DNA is TGCGCCAGCAGCTCCACTTCGCCTTACACAGATACGCAGTATTTT.

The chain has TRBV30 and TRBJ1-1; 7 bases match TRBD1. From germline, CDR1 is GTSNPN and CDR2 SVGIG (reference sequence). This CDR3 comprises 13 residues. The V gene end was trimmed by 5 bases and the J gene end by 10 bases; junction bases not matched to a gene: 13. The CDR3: CAWDEVKGGSAFF. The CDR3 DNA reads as TGTGCCTGGGACGAAGTGAAAGGGGGCTCAGCTTTCTTT.

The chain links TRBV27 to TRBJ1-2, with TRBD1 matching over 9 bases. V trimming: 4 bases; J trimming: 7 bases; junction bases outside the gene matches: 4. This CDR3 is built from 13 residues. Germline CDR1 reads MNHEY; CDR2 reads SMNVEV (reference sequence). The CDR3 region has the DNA TGTGCCAGCAGTTCCCGGGACAGGGCTGGCTACACCTTC. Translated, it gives CASSSRDRAGYTF.

The CDR3 protein is CSVDGLGDRAYNEQFF. In DNA form, the CDR3 reads TGCAGCGTTGATGGGTTGGGGGACAGGGCCTACAATGAGCAGTTCTTC. This chain links TRBV29-1 with TRBJ2-1; 9 bases match TRBD1. V shed 3 bases, J shed 2 bases, and the junction held 8 bases outside the gene matches. Germline assignment: CDR1 SQVTM and CDR2 ANQGSEA. The CDR3 is made up of 16 amino acids.

CDR3 DNA: TGCGCCAGCAGCCGATCGGGACTAGCGGGAGGGGGGACAGATACGCAGCATTTT. Its protein product is CASSRSGLAGGGTDTQHF. V is TRBV4-1 and J is TRBJ2-3; 7 nucleotides line up with TRBD1. The better agreement between TRBJ1-5 and the DNA end casts doubt on the J call. The CDR3 totals 18 residues. Germline V gene data show CDR1 as MGHRA and CDR2 as YSYEKL.

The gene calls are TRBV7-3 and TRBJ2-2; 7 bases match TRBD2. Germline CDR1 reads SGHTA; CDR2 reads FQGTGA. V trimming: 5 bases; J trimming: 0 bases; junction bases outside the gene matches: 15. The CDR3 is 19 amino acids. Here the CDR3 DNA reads TGTGCCAGCAGCCCAACGCTCTCGCGGGAGACCTCGAACACCGGGGAGCTGTTTTTT. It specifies CASSPTLSRETSNTGELFF.